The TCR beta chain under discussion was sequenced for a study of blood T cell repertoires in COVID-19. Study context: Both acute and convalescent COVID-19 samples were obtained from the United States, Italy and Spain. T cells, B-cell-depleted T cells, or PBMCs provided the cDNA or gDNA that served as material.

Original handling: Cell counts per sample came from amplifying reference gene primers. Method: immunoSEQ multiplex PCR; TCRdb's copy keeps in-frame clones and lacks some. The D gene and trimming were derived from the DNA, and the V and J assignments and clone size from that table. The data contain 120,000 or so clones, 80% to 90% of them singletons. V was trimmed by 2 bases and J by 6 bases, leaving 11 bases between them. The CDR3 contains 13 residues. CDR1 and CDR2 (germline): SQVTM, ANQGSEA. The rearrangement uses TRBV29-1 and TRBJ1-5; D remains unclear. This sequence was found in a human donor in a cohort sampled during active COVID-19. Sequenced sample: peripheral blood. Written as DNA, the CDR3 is TGCAGCGTTGAAACAAGCCGCGGTCAGCCCCAGCATTTT. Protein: CSVETSRGQPQHF.